This passage covers 20 T cell receptor beta chains from one sample sequenced in a study of shared clonotypes between healthy human individuals. Sequenced by immunoSEQ multiplex PCR; TCRdb stores in-frame clones only, minus some. This table holds 550,000 to 850,000 clones, 55% to 80% found once. Source material: memory CD4+ T cells sorted from blood. The sample's subset: CD45RA-negative fraction. Receptors originate from a woman aged 30 to 39 in good health.

A few counts support this clone. The chain joins TRBV19 to TRBJ2-1; D is ambiguous. This CDR3 contains 16 residues. From germline, CDR1 is LNHDA and CDR2 SQIVND (reference sequence). Deletions cut 8 bases from V and 0 bases from J, with 17 bases between. The CDR3 protein is CASRKGSGSSYNEQFF. CDR3 DNA sequence: TGTGCCAGTCGGAAGGGCTCCGGAAGCTCCTACAATGAGCAGTTCTTC.

The chain recombines TRBV2 with TRBJ1-2; 11 nucleotides line up with TRBD1. The CDR3 is made up of 14 amino acids. Germline V lookup: CDR1 SNHLY, CDR2 FYNNEI. Trimming at V came to 11 bases and at J to 8 bases, leaving 13 bases not matched to a gene. In DNA, the CDR3 is TGTGCCCCTGTGAAGTGGGACAGGGGGGAAGGCTACACCTTC. Protein: CAPVKWDRGEGYTF.

This clone has a handful of counts. V is TRBV27 and J is TRBJ2-2; 8 nucleotides line up with TRBD1. CDR3 length: 15 residues. The junction had 8 bases not matched to a gene; V was cut back by 5 bases and J by 6 bases. Germline V gives CDR1 MNHEY, CDR2 SMNVEV (reference sequence). For the CDR3, the DNA is TGTGCCAGCAGTGTAAGGACAGGGAAGGCCGGGGAGCTGTTTTTT. Its protein product is CASSVRTGKAGELFF.

This clone has a handful of counts. The rearrangement joins TRBV7-2 to TRBJ2-1; weak D call: TRBD2 (5 bases). The CDR3 sequence is 13 residues long. Germline assignment: CDR1 SGHTA and CDR2 FQGNSA. V lost 6 bases and J lost 9, with 15 bases in between. The CDR3 here is CASRLGENGEQFF. As DNA, the CDR3 is TGTGCCAGCAGACTAGGCGAGAACGGTGAGCAGTTCTTC.

This clone was picked up a small number of times. The rearrangement joins TRBV25-1 to TRBJ2-7, with D perhaps matching TRBD1 or TRBD2 (5 bases each). V lost 1 base and J 4 bases, leaving 23 bases between the germline ends. CDR3 length: 18 residues. Germline CDR1 reads MGHDK; CDR2 reads SYGVNS. The CDR3 reads CASSEWGMRTPEEYEQYF. CDR3 nucleotides: TGTGCCAGCAGTGAATGGGGTATGAGGACACCGGAGGAGTACGAGCAGTACTTC.

Regarding this clone: A read error may explain this, as a much larger clone is one base away. Other DNA sequences in this specimen translate into the identical CDR3. The rearrangement joins TRBV30 to TRBJ1-2; D unresolved. The CDR3 extends over 13 amino acids. V lost 0 bases and J lost 7, with 12 bases in between. Per germline, CDR1 GTSNPN and CDR2 SVGIG (reference sequence). CDR3: CAWSVTGSGGYTF. The CDR3 coding sequence is TGTGCCTGGAGTGTAACCGGGAGTGGTGGCTACACCTTC.

This clone was picked up many times. This chain connects TRBV5-4 to TRBJ2-1; D gene ambiguous. Germline V gene lookup returns CDR1 SGHNT and CDR2 YYREEE (reference sequence). The CDR3 has 16 residues. V shed 1 base and J shed 4 bases, with 15 bases lying between them. In DNA, the CDR3 is TGTGCCAGCAGCTTGAGAACGGGCTCACCTTACAATGAGCAGTTCTTC. It codes for CASSLRTGSPYNEQFF.

This clone occurred a few times. The sample carries other DNA sequences with the same CDR3. CDR3 residues: CASSLGQLNTEAFF. The CDR3 DNA is TGTGCCAGCAGCCTCGGACAGCTGAACACTGAAGCTTTCTTT. This chain links TRBV6-6 with TRBJ1-1; the D gene is possibly TRBD1 (6 bases). CDR1 MNHNY and CDR2 SVGAGI come from the germline V gene (reference sequence). The CDR3 has 14 amino acids. Trimming pared 6 bases from V and 0 bases from J, leaving 11 bases between.

A few counts support this clone. This sequence joins TRBV9 and TRBJ2-3; tentatively, D is TRBD1 or TRBD2 (5 bases each). The CDR3 runs 13 residues. Between the trimmed V and J ends, which lost 3 bases and 9 bases, there was a span of 14 bases. Germline V gives CDR1 SGDLS, CDR2 YYNGEE. The CDR3 nucleotides read TGTGCCAGCAGCGGCCGGGACGAACTAACGCAGTATTTT. Its translation is CASSGRDELTQYF. The full variable domain, in which reference TRBV9 and TRBJ2-3 provide the parts outside the CDR3, is DSGVTQTPKHLITATGQRVTLRCSPRSGDLSVYWYQQSLDQGLQFLIQYYNGEERAKGNILERFSAQQFPDLHSELNLSSLELGDSALYFCASSGRDELTQYFGPGTRLTVL.

The chain is built from TRBV27 and TRBJ1-2; possible D gene TRBD1, 5 bases. There are 19 residues in the CDR3. Trimming shortened V by 3 bases and J by 5 bases, and 28 bases separated the two germline ends. Germline CDR1 is MNHEY and CDR2 is SMNVEV (reference sequence). Here the CDR3 reads CASSFQGPRQASYNYGYTF. In nucleotides, the CDR3 is TGTGCCAGCAGTTTTCAGGGCCCCAGGCAGGCATCCTATAATTATGGCTACACCTTC.

This sequence joins TRBV5-1 and TRBJ2-7; 11 bases are a match to TRBD2. The CDR3 covers 16 residues. CDR1 is SGHRS and CDR2 is YFSETQ in the germline V gene. The V and J ends lost 4 bases and 7 bases, in that order; junction bases with no gene match: 13. In DNA form, the CDR3 reads TGCGCCAGCAGCCCCGGGGGGGGCCCTAGCGGGAGGGAGCAGTACTTC. As protein: CASSPGGGPSGREQYF. Using reference TRBV5-1 and TRBJ2-7 for the parts outside the CDR3, the full variable domain is KAGVTQTPRYLIKTRGQQVTLSCSPISGHRSVSWYQQTPGQGLQFLFEYFSETQRNKGNFPGRFSGRQFSNSRSEMNVSTLELGDSALYLCASSPGGGPSGREQYFGPGTRLTVT.

This clone was picked up a small number of times. V usage is TRBV4-1 and J usage is TRBJ1-2; D call uncertain. There are 16 residues in the CDR3. Trimming pared 0 bases from V and 2 bases from J, leaving 13 bases between. Germline CDR1 MGHRA, CDR2 YSYEKL. CDR3 protein: CASSQERARLNYGYTF. DNA for the CDR3: TGCGCCAGCAGCCAAGAAAGGGCGAGGCTAAACTATGGCTACACCTTC.

J is TRBJ1-2 and V is TRBV27; TRBD1 is a possible D gene (6 bases). V was pared by 2 bases and J by 11 bases, with 21 bases between. Germline V CDR1 and CDR2: MNHEY, SMNVEV (reference sequence). The CDR3 is made up of 15 amino acids. This CDR3 is CASSLGAGAAWIYTF. The CDR3 DNA reads as TGTGCCAGCAGTTTAGGGGCAGGGGCCGCCTGGATATACACCTTC.

The CDR3 region has the DNA TGTGCCAGCAGTTTAGGTGGGGCGGGACACGAGCAGTACTTC. Translation: CASSLGGAGHEQYF. V and J are TRBV28 and TRBJ2-7; TRBD2 might be the D (6 bases). Trimming took off 2 bases at V and 5 bases at J, with 13 bases between the two ends. Germline CDR1 MDHEN, CDR2 SYDVKM. This CDR3 has 14 amino acids.

The chain has TRBV7-9 and TRBJ2-3; tentatively, D is TRBD1 (5 bases). The CDR3 length is 14 residues. The V gene lost 5 bases and the J gene lost 1 base, with 10 bases spanning the gap. Germline lookup yields CDR1 SEHNR and CDR2 FQNEAQ (reference sequence). CDR3 sequence (DNA): TGTGCCAGCAGCCGTGACAGCCGCACAGATACGCAGTATTTT. It encodes CASSRDSRTDTQYF.

The V and J genes are TRBV2 and TRBJ1-2; no definite D call. CDR1 SNHLY and CDR2 FYNNEI come from the germline V gene. Between the trimmed V and J ends, which lost 2 bases and 0 bases, there was a span of 7 bases. The CDR3 totals 14 residues. CDR3 in amino acids: CASSEHGSNYGYTF. In DNA, the CDR3 is TGTGCCAGCAGTGAACATGGTTCTAACTATGGCTACACCTTC.

As for this clone: Different DNA sequences within this sample yield the same CDR3. This sequence joins TRBV7-3 and TRBJ2-1; TRBD1 might be the D (6 bases). This CDR3 region has 13 residues. V was pared by 5 bases and J by 7 bases, with 12 bases between. The germline V gene has CDR1 SGHTA and CDR2 FQGTGA. The chain's CDR3 is CASSPLGGNEQFF. CDR3 coding DNA: TGTGCCAGCAGCCCCCTAGGGGGAAATGAGCAGTTCTTC. Based on the CDR3 plus reference TRBV7-3 and TRBJ2-1, the full variable domain is GAGVSQTPSNKVTEKGKYVELRCDPISGHTALYWYRQSLGQGPEFLIYFQGTGAADDSGLPNDRFFAVRPEGSVSTLKIQRTERGDSAVYLCASSPLGGNEQFFGPGTRLTVL.

CDR3 in amino acids: CASSVIELEQYF. For the CDR3, the DNA is TGTGCCAGCAGTGTCATTGAACTAGAGCAGTACTTC. The gene calls are TRBV6-1 and TRBJ2-7, with D unclear. CDR1 and CDR2 from the germline V gene are MNHNS and SASEGT. The CDR3 spans 12 residues. V dropped 4 bases and J dropped 7 bases, with 11 bases sitting between them.

The chain's CDR3 is CASSRDPSGTEAFF. The CDR3 DNA reads as TGTGCCAGCAGCCGGGACCCCTCAGGCACTGAAGCTTTCTTT. The chain employs TRBV6-6 and TRBJ1-1; perhaps TRBD1 as D (5 bases). Germline CDR1 reads MNHNY; CDR2 reads SVGAGI (reference sequence). CDR3 size: 14 residues. The V and J ends lost 6 bases and 4 bases respectively, with 15 bases between them.

The chain is built from TRBV11-2 and TRBJ1-1; TRBD1 matches 8 bases. CDR1 is SGHAT, CDR2 FQNNGV, per germline. The CDR3 spans 13 residues. The V segment lost 5 bases and the J segment 4 bases; nucleotides outside the gene matches: 3. The CDR3 sequence: CASSITGGTEAFF. The DNA for the CDR3 is TGTGCCAGCAGCATTACAGGGGGCACTGAAGCTTTCTTT.